Each of the 24 T cell receptor beta chains below was sequenced from the same sample in a study of shared clonotypes between healthy human individuals. TCRdb's table, derived via immunoSEQ multiplex PCR, lists solely in-frame clones and lacks some. The sample lists roughly 2.5 million clones; approximately 94% were seen once. Sequencing was carried out using naive CD4+ T cells sorted from blood. Subset described: CD45RA+ positively selected. The receptors here all came from a man aged 18 to 30 in good health.

This sequence joins TRBV18 and TRBJ1-1; no clear D. Germline CDR1 KGHSH, CDR2 LQKENI. This CDR3 spans 14 amino acids. V shed 1 base and J shed 2 bases, with 8 bases lying between them. CDR3 in DNA: TGTGCCAGCTCACCACGGTCCAGAAACACTGAAGCTTTCTTT. The encoded protein is CASSPRSRNTEAFF.

The chain is built from TRBV10-3 and TRBJ2-2, with 7 bases that match TRBD2. CDR1 ENHRY and CDR2 SYGVKD come from the germline V gene. The CDR3 loop spans 16 amino acids. J was trimmed by 4 bases and V by 4 bases; bases with no gene match: 9. Here the CDR3 reads CAISAGRGVSTGELFF. The CDR3 nucleotides read TGTGCCATCAGTGCTGGACGGGGGGTGAGCACCGGGGAGCTGTTTTTT.

The chain recombines TRBV28 with TRBJ1-1; 8 nucleotides agree with TRBD1. Germline values: CDR1 MDHEN, CDR2 SYDVKM. Losses at the gene ends were 6 bases for V and 11 bases for J; bases not matched to a gene: 11. CDR3 length equals 13 residues. The CDR3 DNA reads TGTGCCAGCAGCTTGGACAGGGAGATTAATGCTTTCTTT. It codes for CASSLDREINAFF.

The chain carries TRBV19 and TRBJ1-1, with TRBD1 matching over 7 bases. The junction had 5 bases not matched to a gene; V was cut back by 7 bases and J by 0 bases. The V gene's germline CDR1 is LNHDA and CDR2 SQIVND (reference sequence). The CDR3 covers 14 residues. The CDR3 bases are TGTGCCAGTAACCGGGACAGAGTGAACACTGAAGCTTTCTTT. Its protein product is CASNRDRVNTEAFF.

The rearrangement uses TRBV5-5 and TRBJ1-6, with TRBD1 as a possible D gene (6 bases). Germline V gene data show CDR1 as SGHKS and CDR2 as YYEKEE (reference sequence). Trimming stripped 0 bases from V and 3 bases from J, with 10 bases between. CDR3 length: 16 amino acids. CDR3 in DNA: TGTGCCAGCAGCTTGGAGCAGGGGAACTATAATTCACCCCTCCACTTT. It yields the protein CASSLEQGNYNSPLHF.

This clone showed up just once. This chain joins TRBV2 and TRBJ2-3; the D gene is possibly TRBD2 (5 bases). Germline V lookup: CDR1 SNHLY, CDR2 FYNNEI. V shed 2 bases and J shed 0 bases, with 12 bases lying between them. The CDR3 has 16 amino acids. The CDR3 coding sequence is TGTGCCAGCAGTGAAATGGGAGAGCCTAGCACAGATACGCAGTATTTT. Translated: CASSEMGEPSTDTQYF. Based on the CDR3 plus reference TRBV2 and TRBJ2-3, the full variable domain is EPEVTQTPSHQVTQMGQEVILRCVPISNHLYFYWYRQILGQKVEFLVSFYNNEISEKSEIFDDQFSVERPDGSNFTLKIRSTKLEDSAMYFCASSEMGEPSTDTQYFGPGTRLTVL.

In regard to this clone: The sample has other DNA sequences that encode this CDR3 too. DNA of the CDR3: TGTGCCATCAGTGAGTCAGGGCAGGGCACAGATACGCAGTATTTT. This encodes CAISESGQGTDTQYF. This chain joins TRBV10-3 and TRBJ2-3; no firm D call. Germline-derived CDR1 and CDR2 are ENHRY and SYGVKD. V was pared by 0 bases and J by 1 base, with 8 bases between. CDR3 length equals 15 residues.

The V gene is TRBV15, the J gene TRBJ1-4, with D maybe TRBD1 (5 bases). The CDR3 consists of 17 residues. With 0 bases removed from V and 0 bases from J, the gap between germline ends came to 11 bases. Germline CDR1 is LNHNV and CDR2 is YYDKDF (reference sequence). In DNA, the CDR3 is TGTGCCACCAGCAGAGATCGCGACAGAGCAACTAATGAAAAACTGTTTTTT. It specifies CATSRDRDRATNEKLFF.

Here the CDR3 DNA reads TGTGCCAGTAGGGCCGGGGGTACTAGCAATCAGCCCCAGCATTTT. This sequence encodes CASRAGGTSNQPQHF. The chain uses TRBV19 and TRBJ1-5; D possibly corresponds to TRBD1 (5 bases). Trimming cost V 6 bases and J 0 bases, with 12 bases left between them. Germline V CDR1 and CDR2: LNHDA, SQIVND (reference sequence). This CDR3 is built from 15 residues.

In the case of this clone: The same CDR3 arises from other DNA sequences in this sample as well. The chain carries TRBV10-3 and TRBJ2-7; TRBD1 matches 9 bases. Germline V gene sequence: CDR1 ENHRY, CDR2 SYGVKD. After removal of 2 bases from V and 4 bases from J, the junction contained 3 bases not matched to a gene. The length of the CDR3 is 14 residues. CDR3 in DNA: TGTGCCATCAGTGAGGGGACAGGGAGTTACGAGCAGTACTTC. Its protein product is CAISEGTGSYEQYF.

This clone showed up just once. CDR3 bases: TGTGCCATCAGTGAGGACAGGAGCAACACCGGGGAGCTGTTTTTT. This codes for CAISEDRSNTGELFF. The chain couples TRBV10-3 to TRBJ2-2; tentative D call: TRBD1 (6 bases). This CDR3 region has 15 residues. Trimming cost V 2 bases and J 2 bases, with 9 bases left between them. Germline lookup yields CDR1 ENHRY and CDR2 SYGVKD.

This clone was detected once. The chain combines TRBV5-1 with TRBJ2-1; D possibly corresponds to TRBD2 (6 bases). Germline lookup yields CDR1 SGHRS and CDR2 YFSETQ. This CDR3 region has 15 residues. The V and J ends lost 5 bases and 4 bases respectively, with 16 bases between them. The CDR3 loop reads CASRIGGANYNEQFF. The CDR3 DNA is TGCGCCAGCAGAATAGGAGGGGCCAATTACAATGAGCAGTTCTTC.

V and J are TRBV5-1 and TRBJ2-4, with D tentatively TRBD1 (5 bases). V lost 0 bases and J 8 bases, leaving 15 bases between the germline ends. This CDR3 comprises 15 residues. Germline assignment: CDR1 SGHRS and CDR2 YFSETQ. The CDR3 reads CASSLGGSNVDIQYF. For the CDR3, the DNA is TGCGCCAGCAGCTTGGGGGGCAGTAATGTGGACATTCAGTACTTC.

The chain joins TRBV2 to TRBJ1-1; the match to TRBD1 covers 8 bases. CDR3 length equals 14 residues. Germline CDR1 is SNHLY and CDR2 is FYNNEI. The ends lost 3 bases at V and 2 bases at J; junction bases unmatched: 2. CDR3 nucleotide sequence: TGTGCCAGCAGTGATACAGGGGGAAACACTGAAGCTTTCTTT. Translating it yields CASSDTGGNTEAFF.

V gene TRBV6-1 combines with J gene TRBJ1-1; tentative D call: TRBD1 (6 bases). Germline CDR1 is MNHNS and CDR2 is SASEGT. The CDR3 contains 13 residues. V dropped 6 bases and J dropped 6 bases, with 14 bases sitting between them. The CDR3 DNA sequence: TGTGCCAGCAGGGGACAACATTCCCCTGAAGCTTTCTTT. Translated, it gives CASRGQHSPEAFF.

The chain combines TRBV7-9 with TRBJ1-2, with a possible D match to TRBD1 (5 bases). The CDR3 loop spans 13 amino acids. V lost 4 bases and J lost 8, with 14 bases in between. CDR1 and CDR2 from the germline V gene are SEHNR and FQNEAQ (reference sequence). CDR3 residues: CASSSPDSSGYTF. The CDR3 nucleotides read TGTGCCAGCAGCTCCCCTGACAGTAGCGGCTACACCTTC. Using reference TRBV7-9 and TRBJ1-2 for the parts outside the CDR3, the full variable domain is DTGVSQNPRHKITKRGQNVTFRCDPISEHNRLYWYRQTLGQGPEFLTYFQNEAQLEKSRLLSDRFSAERPKGSFSTLEIQRTEQGDSAMYLCASSSPDSSGYTFGSGTRLTVV.

This clone has a handful of counts. CDR3 in amino acids: CASSLARGYGYTF. The CDR3 DNA reads TGTGCCAGCAGCTTAGCGCGGGGCTATGGCTACACCTTC. The V and J genes are TRBV7-6 and TRBJ1-2; no firm D call. CDR1 SGHVS and CDR2 FNYEAQ come from the germline V gene. The CDR3 sequence is 13 residues long. Trimming left V 0 bases short and J 4 bases short, with 6 bases between.

The genes are TRBV7-2 and TRBJ2-7; 12 bases agree with TRBD1. The CDR3 extends over 16 amino acids. The germline V gene has CDR1 SGHTA and CDR2 FQGNSA. The V and J ends lost 3 bases and 2 bases, in that order; junction bases with no gene match: 5. For the CDR3, the DNA is TGTGCCAGCAGCTTGCACGGGACAGGGGGCACCTACGAGCAGTACTTC. Protein product: CASSLHGTGGTYEQYF.

This clone occurred once. In DNA form, the CDR3 reads TGCGCCAGCTCAGCAGGGGACCCCCGCTCTGGAAACACCATATATTTT. Encoded protein: CASSAGDPRSGNTIYF. This rearrangement joins TRBV5-1 to TRBJ1-3, with D possibly being TRBD1 (6 bases). The CDR3 is 16 residues long. V lost 7 bases to trimming and J lost 0 bases, with 17 bases between them. In germline, CDR1 is SGHRS, CDR2 YFSETQ.

This clone appeared once. The gene calls are TRBV2 and TRBJ1-6; 11 nucleotides align to TRBD1. Trimming took 4 bases from V and 7 from J; bases not matched to a gene: 3. CDR1 and CDR2 (germline): SNHLY, FYNNEI. The CDR3 length is 15 residues. The CDR3 region has the DNA TGTGCCAGCAGTGCCGGGACAGGGGGAAATTCACCCCTCCACTTT. Translated, it gives CASSAGTGGNSPLHF.

This chain links TRBV7-2 with TRBJ2-7, with D possibly matching TRBD1 (8 bases). The germline CDR1 and CDR2 sequences are SGHTA and FQGNSA. Deletions cut 5 bases from V and 7 bases from J, with 21 bases between. This CDR3 comprises 15 residues. CDR3 protein: CASSLEFGQGGEQYF. The CDR3 coding sequence is TGTGCCAGCAGCCTAGAGTTCGGACAGGGAGGGGAGCAGTACTTC.

V usage is TRBV6-6 and J usage is TRBJ1-1, with 7 bases that match TRBD1. The J segment lost 4 bases and the V segment lost 6 bases, leaving 14 bases of the junction unmatched. CDR1 MNHNY and CDR2 SVGAGI come from the germline V gene (reference sequence). CDR3 length: 16 residues. CDR3 in DNA: TGTGCCAGCAGGGGTAAAAAGGGGGCCGGAGGCACTGAAGCTTTCTTT. Protein: CASRGKKGAGGTEAFF.

The chain links TRBV6-4 to TRBJ2-7; 9 bases are shared with TRBD1. Germline V CDR1 and CDR2: MRHNA, SNTAGT. This CDR3 is built from 17 residues. Unmatched junction bases numbered 14, after V lost 7 bases and J lost 1 base. The CDR3 loop reads CASISPGTGHLSYEQYF. In DNA, the CDR3 is TGTGCCAGCATTTCTCCCGGGACAGGGCACCTTTCCTACGAGCAGTACTTC.

This clone showed up just once. The chain is built from TRBV2 and TRBJ1-1; D is perhaps TRBD1 (5 bases). CDR1 and CDR2 from the germline V gene are SNHLY and FYNNEI. Trimming removed 5 bases at V and 3 bases at J, with 16 bases between. This CDR3 is 15 amino acids long. CDR3 sequence: CASSRGARRDTEAFF. CDR3 nucleotide sequence: TGTGCCAGCAGTAGGGGTGCGCGGAGGGACACTGAAGCTTTCTTT.